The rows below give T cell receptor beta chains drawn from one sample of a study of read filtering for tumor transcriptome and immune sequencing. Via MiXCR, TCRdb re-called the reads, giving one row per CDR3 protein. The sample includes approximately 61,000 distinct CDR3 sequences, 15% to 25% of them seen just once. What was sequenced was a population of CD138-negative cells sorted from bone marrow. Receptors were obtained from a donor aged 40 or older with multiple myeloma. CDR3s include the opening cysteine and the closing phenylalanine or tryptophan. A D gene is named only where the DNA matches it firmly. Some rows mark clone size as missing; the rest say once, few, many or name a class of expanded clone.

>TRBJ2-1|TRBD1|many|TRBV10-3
CATGTGGMNEQFF
TGTGCCACTGGGACAGGGGGCATGAATGAGCAGTTCTTC
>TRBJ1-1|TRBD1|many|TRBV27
CASSPWTGEAFF
TGTGCCAGCAGTCCGTGGACAGGGGAGGCTTTCTTT
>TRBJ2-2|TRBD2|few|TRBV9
CASTGTSNTGELFF
TGTGCCAGCACCGGGACTAGCAACACCGGGGAGCTGTTTTTT
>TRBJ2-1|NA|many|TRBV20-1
CSATVGATEQFF
TGCAGTGCTACCGTGGGGGCCACTGAGCAGTTCTTC
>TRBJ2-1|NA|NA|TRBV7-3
CASSPTLTEDSEQFF
TGTGCTAGCAGCCCCACTCTGACAGAAGACAGTGAGCAGTTCTTC
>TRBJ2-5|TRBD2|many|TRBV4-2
CASSQGLAGEETQYF
TGTGCCAGCAGCCAGGGACTAGCGGGAGAGGAGACCCAGTACTTC
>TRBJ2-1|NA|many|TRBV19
CASGPLGLAEQFF
TGTGCCAGTGGGCCCTTGGGGCTAGCTGAGCAGTTCTTC
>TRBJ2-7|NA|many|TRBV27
CASSLKGRVVEQYF
TGTGCCAGCAGTTTAAAAGGCAGGGTGGTGGAGCAGTACTTC
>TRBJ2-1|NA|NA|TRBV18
CASSQDIMGANEQFF
TGTGCCAGCTCACAGGATATTATGGGGGCCAATGAGCAGTTCTTC
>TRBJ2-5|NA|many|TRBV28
CASSYPTFDGRGEETQYF
TGTGCCAGCAGTTATCCCACCTTTGACGGCAGAGGAGAAGAGACCCAGTACTTC
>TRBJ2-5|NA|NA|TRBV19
CASSLARSGETQYF
TGTGCCAGTAGCCTGGCCCGGTCAGGAGAGACCCAGTACTTC
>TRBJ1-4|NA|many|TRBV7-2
CASSLELGNEKLFF
TGTGCCAGCAGCTTAGAACTGGGAAATGAAAAACTGTTTTTT
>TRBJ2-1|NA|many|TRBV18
CASSLTREYEQFF
TGTGCCAGCTCACTAACCAGGGAGTATGAGCAGTTCTTC
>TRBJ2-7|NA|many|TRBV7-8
CASSNKRGGEQYF
TGTGCCAGCAGCAATAAACGAGGGGGGGAGCAGTACTTC
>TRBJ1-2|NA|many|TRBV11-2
CASSQDGTYGYTF
TGTGCCAGCAGCCAAGACGGAACCTATGGCTACACCTTC
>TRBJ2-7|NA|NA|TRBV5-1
CASSQAEGPGGEQYF
TGCGCCAGCAGTCAGGCTGAAGGCCCCGGGGGAGAGCAGTACTTC
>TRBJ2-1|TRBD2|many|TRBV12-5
CASGFSLHPTSGGQGGNNEQFF
TGTGCTAGTGGTTTCTCACTCCACCCGACTAGCGGGGGGCAGGGTGGAAACAATGAGCAGTTCTTC
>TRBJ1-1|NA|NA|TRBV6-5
CASSPNQIRRNTEAFF
TGTGCCAGCAGCCCCAACCAAATCCGCAGGAACACTGAAGCTTTCTTT
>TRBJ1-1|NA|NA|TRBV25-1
CASSETGDGEAFF
TGTGCCAGCAGTGAAACGGGAGACGGTGAAGCTTTCTTT
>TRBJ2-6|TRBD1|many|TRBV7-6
CASSLAGTGYSGANVLTF
TGTGCCAGCAGCTTAGCGGGGACAGGCTACTCTGGGGCCAACGTCCTGACTTTC
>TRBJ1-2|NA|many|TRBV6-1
CASSEWAGSPYGYTF
TGTGCCAGCAGTGAATGGGCGGGTTCGCCCTATGGCTACACCTTC
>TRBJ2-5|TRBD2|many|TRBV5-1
CASSAGLAGAGETQYF
TGCGCCAGCAGCGCCGGACTAGCGGGGGCCGGGGAGACCCAGTACTTC
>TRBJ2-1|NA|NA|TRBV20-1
CSASQTGRIEQFF
TGCAGTGCTAGCCAAACAGGTCGAATTGAGCAGTTCTTC
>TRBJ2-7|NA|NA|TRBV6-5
CASSSGLTGTSEQYF
TGTGCCAGCAGTTCTGGTCTAACGGGAACTTCCGAGCAGTACTTC
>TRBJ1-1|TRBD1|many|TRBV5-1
CASSLTGFNTEAFF
TGCGCCAGCAGCCTGACAGGGTTTAACACTGAAGCTTTCTTT
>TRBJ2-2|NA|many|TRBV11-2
CASSLSGGAGGELFF
TGTGCCAGCAGCTTAAGTGGTGGGGCTGGCGGGGAGCTGTTTTTT
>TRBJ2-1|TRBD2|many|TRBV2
CASSEQREGRRNEQFF
TGTGCCAGCAGTGAACAGCGGGAGGGCCGGAGAAATGAGCAGTTCTTC
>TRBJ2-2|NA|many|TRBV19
CASAAYTGELFF
TGTGCCAGCGCAGCTTACACCGGGGAGCTGTTTTTT
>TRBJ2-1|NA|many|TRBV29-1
CSGTYRAYNEQFF
TGCAGCGGAACCTACAGGGCCTACAATGAGCAGTTCTTC
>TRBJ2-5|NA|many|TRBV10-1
CASSDGGITETQYF
TGCGCCAGCAGTGATGGCGGGATAACGGAGACCCAGTACTTC
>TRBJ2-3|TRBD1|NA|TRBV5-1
CASSLATTGIDTQYF
TGCGCCAGCAGCTTGGCCACGACAGGGATAGATACGCAGTATTTT
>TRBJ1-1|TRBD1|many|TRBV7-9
CASSLDRALGTEAFF
TGTGCCAGCAGCCTCGACAGGGCTCTGGGCACTGAAGCTTTCTTT
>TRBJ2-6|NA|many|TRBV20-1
CSASSRTTISGANVLTF
TGCAGTGCTAGTTCGAGGACTACCATCTCTGGGGCCAACGTCCTGACTTTC
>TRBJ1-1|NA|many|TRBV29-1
CSVGQANTEAFF
TGCAGCGTTGGACAGGCGAACACTGAAGCTTTCTTT
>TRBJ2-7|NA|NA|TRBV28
CASTRGGVPYEQYF
TGTGCCAGTACCCGTGGGGGTGTCCCCTACGAGCAGTACTTC
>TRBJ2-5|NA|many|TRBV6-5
CASSSGTWREAQYF
TGTGCCAGCAGTTCCGGGACTTGGAGAGAGGCCCAGTACTTC
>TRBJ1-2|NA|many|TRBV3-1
CASSQGPESYGYTF
TGTGCCAGCAGCCAAGGACCAGAATCCTATGGCTACACCTTC
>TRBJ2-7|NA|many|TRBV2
CASSVMGASYEQYF
TGTGCCAGCAGTGTTATGGGAGCCTCCTACGAGCAGTACTTC
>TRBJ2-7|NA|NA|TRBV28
CASNSPRREQYF
TGTGCCAGCAACTCCCCACGCCGGGAGCAGTACTTC
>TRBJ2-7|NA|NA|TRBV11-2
CASSLDGKGPHEQYF
TGTGCCAGCAGCTTAGACGGAAAGGGTCCCCACGAGCAGTACTTC
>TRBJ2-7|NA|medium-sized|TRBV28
CASGWGDNEQYF
TGTGCCAGCGGATGGGGTGACAACGAGCAGTACTTC
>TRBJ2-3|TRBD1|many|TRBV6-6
CATRQGSADTQYF
TGTGCCACCAGACAGGGTTCCGCAGATACGCAGTATTTT
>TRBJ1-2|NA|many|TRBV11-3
CASSFPDHYGYTF
TGTGCCAGCAGCTTCCCCGACCACTATGGCTACACCTTC
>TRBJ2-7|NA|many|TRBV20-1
CSARVGSSYEQYF
TGCAGTGCTAGAGTGGGCAGCTCCTACGAGCAGTACTTC
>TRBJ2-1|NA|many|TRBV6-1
CASSARLGHNEQFF
TGTGCCAGCAGTGCCCGACTAGGTCACAATGAGCAGTTCTTC
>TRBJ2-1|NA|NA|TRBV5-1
CASSLVGGSYNEQFF
TGCGCCAGCAGCTTGGTGGGCGGATCCTACAATGAGCAGTTTTTC
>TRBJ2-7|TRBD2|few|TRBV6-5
CASSYPRPGRAGYEQYF
TGTGCCAGCAGTTACCCTCGACCCGGGAGGGCTGGGTACGAGCAGTACTTC
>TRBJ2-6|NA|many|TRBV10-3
CAMSAQAPSSGANVLTF
TGTGCCATGTCCGCCCAGGCTCCAAGCTCTGGGGCCAACGTCCTGACTTTC
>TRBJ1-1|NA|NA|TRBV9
CASTAGTSPGEAFF
TGTGCCAGCACCGCCGGGACATCGCCTGGGGAAGCTTTCTTT
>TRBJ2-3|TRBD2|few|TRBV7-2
CASSLVAGGPGFTDTQYF
TGTGCCAGCAGCTTAGTAGCGGGGGGGCCTGGTTTCACAGATACGCAGTATTTT
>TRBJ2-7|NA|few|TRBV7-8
CASSLVAEEYEQYF
TGTGCCAGCAGCTTGGTCGCGGAGGAGTACGAGCAGTACTTC
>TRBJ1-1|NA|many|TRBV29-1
CSVEGEGGYSTEAFF
TGCAGCGTTGAGGGAGAGGGGGGTTATAGCACTGAAGCTTTCTTT
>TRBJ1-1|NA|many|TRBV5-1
CASSLEGQRTEAFF
TGCGCCAGCAGCTTGGAGGGGCAGAGGACTGAAGCTTTCTTT